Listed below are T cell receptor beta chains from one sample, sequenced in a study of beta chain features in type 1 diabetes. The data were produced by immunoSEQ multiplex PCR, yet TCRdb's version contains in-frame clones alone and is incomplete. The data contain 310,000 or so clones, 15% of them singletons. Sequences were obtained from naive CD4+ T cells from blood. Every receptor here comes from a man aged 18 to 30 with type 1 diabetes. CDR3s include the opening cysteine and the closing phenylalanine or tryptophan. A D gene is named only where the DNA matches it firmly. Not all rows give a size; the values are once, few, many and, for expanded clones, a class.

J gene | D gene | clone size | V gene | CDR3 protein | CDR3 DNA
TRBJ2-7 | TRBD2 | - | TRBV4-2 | CASRLTSAYEQYF | TGTGCCAGCAGACTTACTAGCGCCTACGAGCAGTACTTC
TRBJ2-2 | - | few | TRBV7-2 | CASSLRRSGELFF | TGTGCCAGCAGCTTACGGAGGTCCGGGGAGCTGTTTTTT
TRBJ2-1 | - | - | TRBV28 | CASSTIQGPDEQFF | TGTGCCAGCAGTACCATACAGGGTCCCGATGAGCAGTTCTTC
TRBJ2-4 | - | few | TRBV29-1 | CSAGDTKNIQYF | TGCAGCGCCGGGGACACGAAAAACATTCAGTACTTC
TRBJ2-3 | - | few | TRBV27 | CASSVVEAGADTQYF | TGTGCCAGCAGTGTTGTCGAGGCGGGTGCGGATACGCAGTATTTT
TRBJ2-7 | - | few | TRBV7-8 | CASSEQGGQYF | TGTGCCAGCAGCGAACAGGGTGGGCAGTACTTC
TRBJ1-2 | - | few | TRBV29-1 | CSVEKRQAVYGYTF | TGCAGCGTTGAAAAACGACAGGCCGTCTATGGCTACACCTTC
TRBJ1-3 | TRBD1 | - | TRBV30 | CAWGPGQGSHTIYF | TGTGCCTGGGGGCCGGGACAGGGAAGTCACACCATATATTTT
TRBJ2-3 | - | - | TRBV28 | CASSFIRGLTDTQYF | TGTGCCAGCAGTTTCATCAGGGGCCTCACAGATACGCAGTATTTT
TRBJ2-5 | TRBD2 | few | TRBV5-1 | CASSLMGGQETQYF | TGCGCCAGCAGCTTAATGGGGGGGCAAGAGACCCAGTACTTC
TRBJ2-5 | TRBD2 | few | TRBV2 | CASSEGLAGVAETQYF | TGTGCCAGCAGTGAAGGACTAGCGGGGGTTGCAGAGACCCAGTACTTC
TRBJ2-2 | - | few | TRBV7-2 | CASSTRPGRGTGELFF | TGTGCCAGCAGCACCCGACCGGGGAGAGGCACCGGGGAGCTGTTTTTT
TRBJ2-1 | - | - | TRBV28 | CASSPRLGLPSGNEQFF | TGTGCCAGCAGTCCCCGCCTGGGGCTCCCCTCTGGAAATGAGCAGTTCTTC
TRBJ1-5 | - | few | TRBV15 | CATSRESGGPDQPQHF | TGTGCCACCAGCAGAGAGTCCGGAGGGCCGGATCAGCCCCAGCATTTT
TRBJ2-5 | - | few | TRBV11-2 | CASRLGGRETQYF | TGTGCCAGCAGGCTCGGAGGGAGGGAGACCCAGTACTTC
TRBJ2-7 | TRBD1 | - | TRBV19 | CASSRYDRDATYEQYF | TGTGCCAGTAGTCGCTACGACAGGGACGCAACCTACGAGCAGTACTTC
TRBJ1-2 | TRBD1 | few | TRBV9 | CASSVIGGGASGYTF | TGTGCCAGCAGCGTAATAGGAGGGGGCGCAAGTGGCTACACCTTC
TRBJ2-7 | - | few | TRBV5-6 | CASSSRYEQYF | TGTGCCAGCAGCTCCAGGTACGAGCAGTACTTC
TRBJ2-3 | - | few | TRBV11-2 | CASSLGPDTQYF | TGTGCCAGCAGCTTAGGGCCGGATACGCAGTATTTT
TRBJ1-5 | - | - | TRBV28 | CASSLVERYSNQPQHF | TGTGCCAGCAGTTTAGTGGAGCGATATAGCAATCAGCCCCAGCATTTT
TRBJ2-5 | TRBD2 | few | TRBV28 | CASSPASGGVPTQYF | TGTGCCAGCAGTCCCGCTAGCGGGGGGGTACCGACCCAGTACTTC
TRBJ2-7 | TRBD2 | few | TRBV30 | CAWSVGGSFAYEQYF | TGTGCCTGGAGTGTTGGCGGGAGCTTCGCCTACGAGCAGTACTTC
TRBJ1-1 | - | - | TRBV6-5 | CASSYGRVTEAFF | TGTGCCAGCAGTTACGGTCGGGTCACTGAAGCTTTCTTT
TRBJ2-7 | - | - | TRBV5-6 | CASSLSSEQYF | TGTGCCAGCAGCTTGAGCTCCGAGCAGTACTTC
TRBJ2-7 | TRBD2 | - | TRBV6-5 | CASSYSPSGTYEQYF | TGTGCCAGCAGTTACTCGCCTAGCGGAACTTACGAGCAGTACTTC
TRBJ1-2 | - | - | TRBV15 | CATSRDPGNPTYGYTF | TGTGCCACCAGCAGAGATCCAGGGAATCCGACCTATGGCTACACCTTC
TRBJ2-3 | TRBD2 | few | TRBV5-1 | CASSPGLAGDLDTQYF | TGCGCCAGCAGCCCGGGGTTAGCGGGAGACCTAGATACGCAGTATTTT
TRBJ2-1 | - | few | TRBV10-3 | CATSSATYNEQFF | TGTGCCACGTCTAGCGCTACCTACAATGAGCAGTTCTTC
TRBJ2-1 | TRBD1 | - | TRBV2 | CASSDDRAGYNEQFF | TGTGCCAGCAGTGATGACAGGGCGGGCTACAATGAGCAGTTCTTC
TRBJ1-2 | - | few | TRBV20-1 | CSASQGYGYTF | TGCAGTGCTAGTCAGGGGTATGGCTACACCTTC
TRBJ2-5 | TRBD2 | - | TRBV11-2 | CASRVAGGQETQYF | TGTGCCAGCAGGGTAGCGGGGGGGCAAGAGACCCAGTACTTC
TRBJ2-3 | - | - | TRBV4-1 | CASSQRLITDTQYF | TGCGCCAGCAGCCAACGACTGATCACAGATACGCAGTATTTT
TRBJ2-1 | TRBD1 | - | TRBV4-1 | CASSQAHLQGGEQFF | TGCGCCAGCAGCCAAGCCCACCTACAGGGGGGTGAGCAGTTCTTC